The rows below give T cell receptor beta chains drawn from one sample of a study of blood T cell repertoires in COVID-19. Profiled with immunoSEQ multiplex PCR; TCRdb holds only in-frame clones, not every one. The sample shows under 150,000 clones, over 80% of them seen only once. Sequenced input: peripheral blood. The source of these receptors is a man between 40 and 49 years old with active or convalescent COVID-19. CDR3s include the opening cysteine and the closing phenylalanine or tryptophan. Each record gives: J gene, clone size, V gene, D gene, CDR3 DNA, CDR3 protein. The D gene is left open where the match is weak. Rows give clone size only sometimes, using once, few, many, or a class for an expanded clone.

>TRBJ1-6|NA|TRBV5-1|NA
TGCGCCAGCAGCTTGGACAGGGATTATTCACCCCTCCACTTT
CASSLDRDYSPLHF
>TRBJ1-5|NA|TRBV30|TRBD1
TGTGCCTGGAGCGGGACAGGTAGGCAGCCCCAGCATTTT
CAWSGTGRQPQHF
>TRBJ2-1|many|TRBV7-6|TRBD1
TGTGCCAGCAGCTTAAGGGGACAGGGGGCAATAAGGTCCTACAATGAGCAGTTCTTC
CASSLRGQGAIRSYNEQFF
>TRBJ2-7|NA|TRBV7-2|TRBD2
TGTGCCAGCAGCTTAAGCGGGGGTGAATCCTACGAGCAGTACTTC
CASSLSGGESYEQYF
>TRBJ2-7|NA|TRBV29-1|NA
TGCAGCGTTGAAGAGTCGCAGGGTATCCACGAGCAGTACTTC
CSVEESQGIHEQYF
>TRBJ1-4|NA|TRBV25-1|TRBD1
TGTGCCAGCAGTGACCCCGGGACAGGGGATGAAAAACTGTTTTTT
CASSDPGTGDEKLFF
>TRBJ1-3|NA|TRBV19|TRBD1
TGTGCCAGTAGTACCGGGACAGCCTCTGGAAACACCATATATTTT
CASSTGTASGNTIYF
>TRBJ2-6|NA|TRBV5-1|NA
TGCGCCAGCAGCTCCACAGTCATCTCTGGGGCCAACGTCCTGACTTTC
CASSSTVISGANVLTF
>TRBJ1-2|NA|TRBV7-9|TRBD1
TGTGCCAGCAGCTTAGAGTCGGGACAGGGCTATGGCTACACCTTC
CASSLESGQGYGYTF
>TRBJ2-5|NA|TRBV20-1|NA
TGCAGTGCTAGACTCCAGGAAGTGGAGTACTTC
CSARLQEVEYF
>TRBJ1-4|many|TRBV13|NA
TGTGCCAGCAGCTTAATGGGCAGGGCTAGTGAAAAACTGTTTTTT
CASSLMGRASEKLFF
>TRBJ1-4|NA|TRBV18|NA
TGTGCCAGCTCACCCGACTGGGGAGGGGAAAAACTGTTTTTT
CASSPDWGGEKLFF
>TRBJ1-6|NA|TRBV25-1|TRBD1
TGTGCCAGCAGTGGGTCAGGGGGGAGCTCACCCCTCCACTTT
CASSGSGGSSPLHF
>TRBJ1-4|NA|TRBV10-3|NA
TGTGCCATCAGTGAGTCAATGGGGGGTTCGGGAAAACTGTTTTTT
CAISESMGGSGKLFF
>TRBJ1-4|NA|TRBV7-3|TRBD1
TGTGCCAGCAGCTTGACGGGACAGGGAGAACTGTTTTTT
CASSLTGQGELFF
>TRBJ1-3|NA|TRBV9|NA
TGTGCCAGCAGCGTAGGTTCCCTTCGGTCGGGAAACACCATATATTTT
CASSVGSLRSGNTIYF
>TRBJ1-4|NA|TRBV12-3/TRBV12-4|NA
TGTGCCAGCAGCCCTGACAGGACAAAACTGTTTTTT
CASSPDRTKLFF
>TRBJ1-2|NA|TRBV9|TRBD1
TGTGCCAGCAGCGCGGTCAAGGTCCGGGACAGGGACTACACCTTC
CASSAVKVRDRDYTF
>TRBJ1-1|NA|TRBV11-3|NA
TGTGCCAGCAGCTTACCCGGAGGAGATGAAGCTTTCTTT
CASSLPGGDEAFF
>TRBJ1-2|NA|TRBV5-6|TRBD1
TGTGCCAGCAGCCCACTTTACTCGGACAGGGGTGACTATGGCTACACCTTC
CASSPLYSDRGDYGYTF
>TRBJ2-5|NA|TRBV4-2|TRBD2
TGTGCCAGCAGCACTAGCGGGGGAGAGACCCAGTACTTC
CASSTSGGETQYF
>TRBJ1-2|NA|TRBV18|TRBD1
TGTGCCAGCTCAGACAGGACAGGGGGCTCGGATGGCTACACCTTC
CASSDRTGGSDGYTF
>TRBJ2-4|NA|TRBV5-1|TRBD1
TGCGCCAGCAGCTTGGTTTCAGGGGGTTTACGTCAAAACATTCAGTACTTC
CASSLVSGGLRQNIQYF
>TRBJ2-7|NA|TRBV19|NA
TGTGCCAGTAGCCCCCCGGCAGGGAGGGGGGGCTACGAGCAGTACTTC
CASSPPAGRGGYEQYF
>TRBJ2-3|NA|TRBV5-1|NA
TGCGCCAGCAGCTTGGCCTTACATTCGGATACGCAGTATTTT
CASSLALHSDTQYF
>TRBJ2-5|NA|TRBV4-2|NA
TGTGCCAGCAGCCAAGACCCATCTAGGCTTGAGACCCAGTACTTC
CASSQDPSRLETQYF
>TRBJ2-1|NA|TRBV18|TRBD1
TGTGCCAGCTCGGTCGGGACAGGGGGGTACAATGAGCAGTTCTTC
CASSVGTGGYNEQFF
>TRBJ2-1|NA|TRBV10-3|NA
TGTGCCATCAGTGAGTCGCCAGGGGGGTCCTACAATGAGCAGTTCTTC
CAISESPGGSYNEQFF
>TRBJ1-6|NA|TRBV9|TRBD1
TGTGCCAGCAGCCAACCGGGACAGGGAGATTCACCCCTCCACTTT
CASSQPGQGDSPLHF
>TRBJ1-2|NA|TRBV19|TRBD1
TGTGCCAGTAGTATTGGGGGATCGGGACAGGGGTTCATCTATGGCTACACCTTC
CASSIGGSGQGFIYGYTF
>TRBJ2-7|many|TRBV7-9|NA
TGTGCCAGCAGCTTAGCGGACAGCCCCACCTACGAGCAGTACTTC
CASSLADSPTYEQYF
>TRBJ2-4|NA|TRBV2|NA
TGTGCCAGCGAAACCGGGACCAAAAACATTCAGTACTTC
CASETGTKNIQYF
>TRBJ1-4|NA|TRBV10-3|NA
TGTGCCATCAGTGGGAAGACAGACCCTGAAAAACTGTTTTTT
CAISGKTDPEKLFF
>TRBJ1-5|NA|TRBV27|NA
TGTGCCAGCCAATCGTCCTTGCGGGGTAGCAATCAGCCCCAGCATTTT
CASQSSLRGSNQPQHF
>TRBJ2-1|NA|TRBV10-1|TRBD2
TGCGCCAGCAGTGAGTCTAGCGGGGGCCTCTACAATGAGCAGTTCTTC
CASSESSGGLYNEQFF
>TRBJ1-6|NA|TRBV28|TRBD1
TGTGCCAGCAATAACAGACAGGGCCAAAATTCACCCCTCCACTTT
CASNNRQGQNSPLHF
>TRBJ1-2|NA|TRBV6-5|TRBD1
TGTGCCAGCACCCAACAGGGGACTAACTATGGCTACACCTTC
CASTQQGTNYGYTF
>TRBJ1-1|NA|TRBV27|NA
TGTGCCAGTGGGCAGGGAGGAACTGAAGCTTTCTTT
CASGQGGTEAFF
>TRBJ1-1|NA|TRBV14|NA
TGTTCGGTCAGGGGCTGGACTGAAGCTTTCTTT
CSVRGWTEAFF